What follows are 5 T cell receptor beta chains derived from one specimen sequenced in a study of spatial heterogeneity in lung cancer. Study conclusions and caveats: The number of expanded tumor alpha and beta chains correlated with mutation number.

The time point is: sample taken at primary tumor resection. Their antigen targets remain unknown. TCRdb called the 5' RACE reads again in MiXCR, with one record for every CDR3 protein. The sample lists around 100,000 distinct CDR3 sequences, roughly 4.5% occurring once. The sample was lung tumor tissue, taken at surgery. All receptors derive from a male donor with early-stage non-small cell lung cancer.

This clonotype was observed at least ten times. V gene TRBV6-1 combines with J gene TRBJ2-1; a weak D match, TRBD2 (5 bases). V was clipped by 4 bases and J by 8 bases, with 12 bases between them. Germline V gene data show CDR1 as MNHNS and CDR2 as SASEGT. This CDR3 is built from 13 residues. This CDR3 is CASSVLRRDEQFF. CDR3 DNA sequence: TGTGCCAGCAGTGTGCTAAGGCGGGATGAGCAGTTCTTC.

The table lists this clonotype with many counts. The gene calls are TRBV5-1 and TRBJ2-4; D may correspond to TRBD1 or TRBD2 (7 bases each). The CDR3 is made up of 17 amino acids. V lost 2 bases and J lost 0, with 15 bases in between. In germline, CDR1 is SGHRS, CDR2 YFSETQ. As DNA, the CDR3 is TGCGCCAGCAGCTTCAGGGGGATAGCGGGAGCCAAAAACATTCAGTACTTC. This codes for CASSFRGIAGAKNIQYF. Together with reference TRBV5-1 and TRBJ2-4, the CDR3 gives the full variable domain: KAGVTQTPRYLIKTRGQQVTLSCSPISGHRSVSWYQQTPGQGLQFLFEYFSETQRNKGNFPGRFSGRQFSNSRSEMNVSTLELGDSALYLCASSFRGIAGAKNIQYFGAGTRLSVL.

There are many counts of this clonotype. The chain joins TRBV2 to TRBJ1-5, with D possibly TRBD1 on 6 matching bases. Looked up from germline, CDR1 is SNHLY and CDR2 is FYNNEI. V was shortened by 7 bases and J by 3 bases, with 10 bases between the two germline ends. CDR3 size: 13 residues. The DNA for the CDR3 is TGTGCCAGCATGAGGGACACCAATCAGCCCCAGCATTTT. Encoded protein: CASMRDTNQPQHF. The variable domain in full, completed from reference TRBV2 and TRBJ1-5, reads EPEVTQTPSHQVTQMGQEVILRCVPISNHLYFYWYRQILGQKVEFLVSFYNNEISEKSEIFDDQFSVERPDGSNFTLKIRSTKLEDSAMYFCASMRDTNQPQHFGDGTRLSIL.

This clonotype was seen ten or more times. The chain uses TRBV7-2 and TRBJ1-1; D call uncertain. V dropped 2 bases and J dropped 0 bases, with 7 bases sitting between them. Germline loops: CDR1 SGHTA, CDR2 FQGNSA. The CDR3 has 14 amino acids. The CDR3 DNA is TGTGCCAGCAGCTTAAACAGATTGAACACTGAAGCTTTCTTT. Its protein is CASSLNRLNTEAFF.

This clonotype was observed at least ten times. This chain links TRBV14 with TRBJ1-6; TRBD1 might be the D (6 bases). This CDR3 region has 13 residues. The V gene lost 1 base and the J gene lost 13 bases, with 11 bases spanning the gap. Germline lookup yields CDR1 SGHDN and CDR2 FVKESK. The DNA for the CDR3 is TGTGCCAGCAGCCAAGTGAGGGGGACGCCCCTCCACTTT. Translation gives CASSQVRGTPLHF.